This T cell receptor (beta chain) was sequenced in a study of shared clonotypes between healthy human individuals (dated by TCRdb to 2018 to 2021). Context from the whole study: The cohort comprised a couple of women and a few men aged 18 to 49 years. For each donor, CD4 naive and CD4 memory were each given three plates, CD8 naive was given two plates, and CD8 memory was given one plate. To estimate repertoire size and how much clonotypes are shared between individuals, the study performed deep sequencing of blood TCR repertoires from about 5 healthy adults. Libraries were prepared and TCR repertoires were sequenced by different laboratories using diverse techniques, in order to increase sequencing depth and limit assay-specific biases. Per donor, leukapheresis produced somewhere between about 0.9 and 9 billion PBMCs.

Using the deep immunoSEQ assay, multiplex PCR amplified TCR CDR3 regions from genomic DNA. Extracted genomic DNA from each cell subset was spread evenly across all wells of several immunoSEQ 96-well plates, with each plate serving as a replicate. Each replicate PCR for sorted subsets received about 0.2 ug genomic DNA, equal to roughly 30,000 T cell genomes. The purified libraries were quantified using a Qubit 3.0 fluorometer, sized with a Bioanalyzer 2100, and then quantified again using the KAPA Library Quantification kit. Every immunoSEQ 96-well plate was sequenced on a separate single-read 150-cycle Illumina NextSeq 550 flow cell. In the paper's pipeline: Because the immunoSEQ output held only junctional sequences and lacked quality scores, the filtering could not match the filtering applied to full-length reads. Sequences were annotated with PyIR, a Python wrapper for IgBLAST v1.9, and V/J genes and CDR3 were assigned using IMGT germline references. Reads were removed for weak V/J assignments (E-value above 1e-6), missing CDR3, stop codons, out-of-frame junctions, or ambiguous translated residues. V3J clonotypes were defined as sequences sharing an identical inferred V gene, J gene, and CDR3 amino acid sequence. Percentage overlap between repertoires was calculated by dividing the number of shared unique clonotypes by the size of the smaller repertoire. RTK rarefaction, the Chao1 estimator, and Recon v2.1 estimates of unobserved clonotypes were used to assess repertoire richness. Generation probabilities for all TCRbeta clonotypes obtained by the gDNA method from a handful of donors were computed using OLGA. TCRdb obtained this table from immuneACCESS and retained in-frame rearrangements with V and J assigned. These tables miss some clones; where compared with another copy, unresolved V genes account for less than half of the shortfall, and the remainder is unexplained. The D gene and trimming were derived from the DNA, and the V and J assignments and clone size from that table. In all, the sample holds around 1.9 million clones, and roughly 95% of those were seen once. The top ten clonotypes cover about 1.7% of the sample.

CD8 naive samples were obtained by positive selection for CCR7 among CD45RO-negative cells, yielding a CD45RA+CCR7+ population from which TemRA cells were excluded. Donors were healthy HIV-negative adults with no recently reported acute infections or vaccinations. All donors were Caucasian adults living in Nashville, Tennessee, USA. Blood was obtained by leukapheresis, after which PBMCs were separated by Ficoll-Histopaque density gradient centrifugation and cryopreserved in liquid nitrogen vapor phase. Purity and quantity of every magnetically sorted T cell population were checked by analytical flow cytometry. Genomic DNA was isolated from each sorted fraction and quantified by UV absorbance on a Nanodrop 2000c. V lost 2 bases and J lost 6 bases; the stretch between them is 4 bases long. CDR1 and CDR2 are drawn from the germline V gene: MNHEY, SVGAGI. The CDR3 runs 12 amino acids, cysteine and phenylalanine included. The entry retains the CDR3 DNA only, 36 bases that are in frame from base 1.

As to this clone: Its specific antigen is unknown. No per-base quality is available; no much larger clone lies one base away.

Results the study describes overall, beyond this receptor: Approximately 5% of naive CD4, around 4% of naive CD8, about 2.5% of memory CD4, and roughly 0.4% of memory CD8 clonotypes were shared across a few donors. Only blood was sampled, and tissue TCR repertoires likely differ from those in blood. Because the study included only a small number of donors, the genetic and exposure-history diversity represented was limited. Naive subsets generally had larger estimated clonotype richness than memory subsets did. Compared with non-shared clonotypes, the clonotypes found in all four sorted-subset donors had higher generation probabilities. Pairwise subsampling led to the expectation that sequencing depth would affect the degree of clonotype sharing among donors. Rarefaction of sorted-subset datasets indicated incomplete sequencing despite the large sequencing depth.

The TCR comes from a man in his late teens or twenties in good health. Some clones in this sample may be carry-over from other donors' samples. The sample comprised naive CD8+ T cells from PBMCs. The cell subset or site label corresponds to: CD45RA+CCR7+. The rearrangement combines TRBV6-5 with TRBJ2-2, with the D gene not confidently named. CDR3 region: CASSYNAGELFF. In nucleotide form, the sequence is TGTGCCAGCAGTTACAATGCCGGGGAGCTGTTTTTT.